The rows below give T cell receptor beta chains drawn from one sample of a study of T-cell reconstitution after alpha-beta-depleted transplantation in children. One entry per CDR3 protein results from TCRdb running MiXCR on the PCR reads. The sample consists of about 240,000 distinct CDR3 sequences, about 23% of them appearing once. The specimen comprised PBMCs, sampled before TCRalphabeta/CD19-depleted stem cell transplant. The receptors were sampled from a girl aged 2 to 9 with Fanconi anemia, due to receive a stem cell transplant. Each CDR3 is given with its conserved first and last residue. D genes are given only for firm matches. Size values are once, few and many counts, or a class for expanded clones, and some rows have none.

.	TRBV5-4	.	TRBJ2-3	CATSRGQDTQYF	TGTGCCACCTCGCGAGGCCAAGATACGCAGTATTTT
.	TRBV5-1	many	TRBJ1-5	CASSADSSRNQPQHF	TGCGCCAGCAGCGCAGATAGTTCACGGAATCAGCCCCAGCATTTT
.	TRBV5-1	few	TRBJ2-3	CASSTEGLTDTQYF	TGCGCCAGCAGCACCGAGGGGCTCACAGATACGCAGTATTTT
TRBD2	TRBV29-1	many	TRBJ2-2	CSVWDYNTGELFF	TGCAGCGTTTGGGACTACAACACCGGGGAGCTGTTTTTT
.	TRBV20-1	many	TRBJ2-3	CSAGLRRTDTQYF	TGCAGTGCAGGTCTTAGGCGCACAGATACGCAGTATTTT
TRBD2	TRBV20-1	.	TRBJ2-3	CSAWTSIRADTQYF	TGCAGTGCCTGGACTAGCATTCGTGCAGATACGCAGTATTTT
TRBD2	TRBV20-1	many	TRBJ2-1	CSASLLAGGRGSYNEQFF	TGCAGTGCTAGTTTACTAGCGGGAGGGAGAGGCTCCTACAATGAGCAGTTCTTC
.	TRBV27	many	TRBJ2-5	CASSPRILGQETQYF	TGTGCCAGCAGTCCCCGAATCCTAGGGCAGGAGACCCAGTACTTC
.	TRBV28	.	TRBJ2-7	CASNRHGESSSSYEQYF	TGTGCCAGCAATCGACACGGCGAATCTTCAAGCTCCTACGAGCAGTACTTC
.	TRBV25-1	.	TRBJ1-4	CASSVGIGDNEKLFF	TGTGCCAGCAGTGTGGGGATCGGAGACAATGAAAAACTGTTTTTT
.	TRBV24-1	.	TRBJ2-5	CATSDSADSGETQYF	TGTGCCACCAGTGATTCGGCTGATAGTGGGGAGACCCAGTACTTC
.	TRBV7-8	.	TRBJ2-1	CASSFIPLYGNEQFF	TGTGCCAGCAGCTTTATCCCATTGTACGGGAATGAGCAGTTCTTC
TRBD1	TRBV5-5	many	TRBJ2-7	CASRGQGVPAYSTYEQYF	TGTGCCAGCCGAGGACAGGGGGTACCCGCTTACTCTACCTACGAGCAGTACTTC
.	TRBV20-1	many	TRBJ2-2	CSANRPRDHGELFF	TGCAGTGCCAACCGTCCTAGGGACCACGGGGAGCTGTTTTTT
.	TRBV4-2	many	TRBJ2-7	CASSRDFQYEQYF	TGTGCCAGCAGCCGGGACTTTCAATACGAGCAGTACTTC
.	TRBV20-1	.	TRBJ2-7	CSASGLRGLHYEQYF	TGCAGTGCTAGCGGCCTTAGAGGCCTCCACTACGAGCAGTACTTC
.	TRBV20-1	few	TRBJ1-2	CSASPDSSYGYTF	TGCAGTGCTAGCCCCGACAGCTCCTATGGCTACACCTTC
.	TRBV9	many	TRBJ2-7	CASSVGAGLSYEQYF	TGTGCCAGCAGCGTAGGTGCGGGACTTTCCTACGAGCAGTACTTC
TRBD2	TRBV20-1	many	TRBJ2-1	CSAVKLAGTYNEQFF	TGCAGTGCCGTCAAACTAGCGGGTACCTACAATGAGCAGTTCTTC
.	TRBV6-5	many	TRBJ2-4	CASSYSQRLAKNIQYF	TGTGCCAGCAGTTACTCGCAGCGCCTAGCCAAAAACATTCAGTACTTC
TRBD2	TRBV5-1	.	TRBJ2-3	CASSRSGGADTQYF	TGCGCCAGCAGCCGAAGCGGGGGGGCCGATACGCAGTATTTT
.	TRBV29-1	few	TRBJ2-5	CSVARGTYQETQYF	TGCAGCGTTGCCCGGGGGACGTACCAAGAGACCCAGTACTTC
TRBD1	TRBV20-1	many	TRBJ2-1	CSASDRPRFDEQFF	TGCAGTGCTTCGGACAGGCCCCGTTTCGATGAGCAGTTCTTC
.	TRBV29-1	many	TRBJ2-3	CSVEDLGRATQYF	TGCAGCGTTGAAGATCTGGGCAGAGCAACGCAGTATTTT
TRBD1	TRBV20-1	few	TRBJ1-1	CSAGGTGYQAEAFF	TGCAGTGCTGGAGGGACAGGGTATCAGGCTGAAGCTTTCTTT
TRBD2	TRBV9	.	TRBJ2-1	CASSVGAGGPHEQFF	TGTGCCAGCAGCGTAGGAGCGGGAGGGCCTCATGAGCAGTTCTTC
.	TRBV20-1	.	TRBJ1-5	CSARDSPLNQPQHF	TGCAGTGCTAGAGATAGTCCCCTCAATCAGCCCCAGCATTTT
.	TRBV4-1	many	TRBJ1-2	CASSPPGAYGYTF	TGCGCCAGCAGCCCCCCCGGGGCCTATGGCTACACCTTC
.	TRBV10-2	.	TRBJ2-5	CASNAPGKGETQYF	TGCGCCAGCAACGCCCCGGGTAAGGGCGAGACCCAGTACTTC
TRBD2	TRBV3-1	few	TRBJ2-3	CASSKDGLAGVTDTQYF	TGTGCCAGCAGCAAAGATGGACTAGCGGGGGTCACAGATACGCAGTATTTT
TRBD2	TRBV20-1	.	TRBJ2-1	CSARSSGSVNEQFF	TGCAGTGCTAGATCTAGCGGGAGTGTTAATGAGCAGTTCTTC
.	TRBV4-1	many	TRBJ2-1	CASSQVGEQFF	TGCGCCAGCAGCCAAGTGGGTGAGCAGTTCTTC